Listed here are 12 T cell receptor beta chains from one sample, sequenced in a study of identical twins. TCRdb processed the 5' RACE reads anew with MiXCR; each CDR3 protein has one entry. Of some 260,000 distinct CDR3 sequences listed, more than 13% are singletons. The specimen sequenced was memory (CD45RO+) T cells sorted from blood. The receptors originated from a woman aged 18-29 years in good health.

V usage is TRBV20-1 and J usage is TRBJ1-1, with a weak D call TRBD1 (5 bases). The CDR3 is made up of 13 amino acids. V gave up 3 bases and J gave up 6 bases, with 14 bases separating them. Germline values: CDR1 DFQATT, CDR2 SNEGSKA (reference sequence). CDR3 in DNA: TGCAGTGCTAGCTACGGGGCGGAGGCTGAAGCTTTCTTT. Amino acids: CSASYGAEAEAFF.

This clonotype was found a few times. The CDR3 region has the DNA TGTGCCAGCAGCGGTGGGACGCGGACGGCGACGATTGAAAAACTGTTTTTT. Translation gives CASSGGTRTATIEKLFF. The gene calls are TRBV7-9 and TRBJ1-4, with TRBD1 as a possible D gene (5 bases). The germline gives CDR1 SEHNR, CDR2 FQNEAQ (reference sequence). The V end was cut by 5 bases, the J end by 7 bases, with 23 bases between. This CDR3 region has 17 residues.

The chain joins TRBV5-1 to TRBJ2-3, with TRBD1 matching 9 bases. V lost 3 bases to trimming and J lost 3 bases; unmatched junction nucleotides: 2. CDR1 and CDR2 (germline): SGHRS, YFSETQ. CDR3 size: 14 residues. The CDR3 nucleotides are TGCGCCAGCAGCTCACAGGGGGCGACAGATACGCAGTATTTT. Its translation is CASSSQGATDTQYF.

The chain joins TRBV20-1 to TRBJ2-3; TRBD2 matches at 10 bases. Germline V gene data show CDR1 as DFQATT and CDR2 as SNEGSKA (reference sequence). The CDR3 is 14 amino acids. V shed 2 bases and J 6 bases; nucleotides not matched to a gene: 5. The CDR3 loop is CSARSSGRGDTQYF. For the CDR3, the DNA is TGCAGTGCTAGATCCAGCGGGAGGGGGGATACGCAGTATTTT.

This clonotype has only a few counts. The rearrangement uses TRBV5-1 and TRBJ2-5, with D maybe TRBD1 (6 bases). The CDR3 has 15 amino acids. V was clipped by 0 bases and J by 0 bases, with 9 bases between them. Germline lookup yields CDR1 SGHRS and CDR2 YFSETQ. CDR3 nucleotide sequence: TGCGCCAGCAGCTTGGGACAGGCGAACCAAGAGACCCAGTACTTC. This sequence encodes CASSLGQANQETQYF.

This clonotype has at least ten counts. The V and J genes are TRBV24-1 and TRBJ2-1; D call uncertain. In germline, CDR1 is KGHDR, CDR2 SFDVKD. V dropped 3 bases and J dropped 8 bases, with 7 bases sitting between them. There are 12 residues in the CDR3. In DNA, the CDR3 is TGTGCCACCAGTGATGCCTTCGATGAGCAGTTCTTC. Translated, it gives CATSDAFDEQFF.

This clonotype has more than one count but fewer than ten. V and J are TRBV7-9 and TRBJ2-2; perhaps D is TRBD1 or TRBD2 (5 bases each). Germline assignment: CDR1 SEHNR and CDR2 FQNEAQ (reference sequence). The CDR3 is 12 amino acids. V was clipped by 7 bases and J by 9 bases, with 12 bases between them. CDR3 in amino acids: CASTPRERELFF. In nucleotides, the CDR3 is TGTGCCAGCACCCCCAGGGAGCGGGAGCTGTTTTTT. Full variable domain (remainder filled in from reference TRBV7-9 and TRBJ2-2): DTGVSQNPRHKITKRGQNVTFRCDPISEHNRLYWYRQTLGQGPEFLTYFQNEAQLEKSRLLSDRFSAERPKGSFSTLEIQRTEQGDSAMYLCASTPRERELFFGEGSRLTVL.

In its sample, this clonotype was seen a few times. The CDR3 DNA follows: TGTGCCAGCAGCTTAAAGGGTGGGCTAGCGGGGAGGAATGAGCAGTTCTTC. Its translation is CASSLKGGLAGRNEQFF. The J gene is TRBJ2-1, the V gene TRBV7-2, with 9 bases identical to TRBD2. Germline trimming cut 2 bases from V and 7 bases from J; bases unmatched to any gene: 12. Germline CDR1 and CDR2: SGHTA and FQGNSA. CDR3 size: 17 residues.

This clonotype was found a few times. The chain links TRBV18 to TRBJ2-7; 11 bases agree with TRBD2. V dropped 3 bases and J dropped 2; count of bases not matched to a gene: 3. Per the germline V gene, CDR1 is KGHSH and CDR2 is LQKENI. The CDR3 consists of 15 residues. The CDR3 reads CASSPLAGGPYEQYF. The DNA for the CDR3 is TGTGCCAGCTCACCCCTAGCGGGAGGACCCTACGAGCAGTACTTC.

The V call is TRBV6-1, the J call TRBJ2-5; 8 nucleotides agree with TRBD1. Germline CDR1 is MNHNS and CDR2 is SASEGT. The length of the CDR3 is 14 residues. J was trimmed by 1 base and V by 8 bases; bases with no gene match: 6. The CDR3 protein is CASVWTGRQETQYF. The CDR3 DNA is TGTGCCAGCGTCTGGACAGGGCGCCAAGAGACCCAGTACTTC.

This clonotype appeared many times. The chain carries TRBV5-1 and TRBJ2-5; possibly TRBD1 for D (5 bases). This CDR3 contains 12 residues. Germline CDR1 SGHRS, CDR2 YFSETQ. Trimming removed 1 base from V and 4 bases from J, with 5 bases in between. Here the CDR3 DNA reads TGCGCCAGCAGCTTGACAGGAGAGACCCAGTACTTC. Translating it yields CASSLTGETQYF.

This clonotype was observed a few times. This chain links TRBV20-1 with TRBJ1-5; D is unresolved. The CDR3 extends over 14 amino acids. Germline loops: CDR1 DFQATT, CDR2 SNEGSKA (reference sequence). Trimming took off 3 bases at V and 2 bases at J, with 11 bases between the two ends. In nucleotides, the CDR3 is TGCAGTGCTAGGACCCCCGGGGGCAATCAGCCCCAGCATTTT. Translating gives CSARTPGGNQPQHF.